The clone carrying this TCR beta chain has more than one count but fewer than ten. Its antigen is as yet unknown. Trimming cost V 4 bases and J 5 bases, with 17 bases left between them. CDR3 length: 15 residues. Germline lookup yields CDR1 MDHEN and CDR2 SYDVKM. The data derive from a study of T cell responses to AZD1222 COVID-19 vaccine. Sequencing was performed with immunoSEQ multiplex PCR; in TCRdb, only in-frame clones are kept and a portion is missing. The top ten clones hold roughly 1.6% of a sample with about 84,000 clones, 87% of them seen once. Regarding the study as a whole: It was only five to seven AZD1222 recipients who were seropositive at baseline. Repertoires were collected only later (after the peak T cell response had occurred). Spike was spanned by vaccine-associated CD4 TCRs, with dominance at 160-218 and 743-854. Close to half of spike-specific TCRs reportedly recognize unmutated variant regions.

The source material was peripheral blood, sampled on day 0 of AZD1222 vaccination. The sequence derives from an adult in good health. V usage is TRBV28 and J usage is TRBJ1-1, with D unclear. The CDR3 DNA sequence: TGTGCCAGCAGTTCTGGGCTGGAGGGTTGGACTGAAGCTTTCTTT. Its protein product is CASSSGLEGWTEAFF.